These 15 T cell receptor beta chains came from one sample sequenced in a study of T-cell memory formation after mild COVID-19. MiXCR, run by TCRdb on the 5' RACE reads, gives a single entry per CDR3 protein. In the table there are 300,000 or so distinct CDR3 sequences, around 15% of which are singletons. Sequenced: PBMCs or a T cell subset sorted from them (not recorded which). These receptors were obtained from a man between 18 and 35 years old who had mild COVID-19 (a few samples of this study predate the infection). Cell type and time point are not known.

CDR3 loop: CASSRGPAANEKLFF. In DNA, the CDR3 is TGTGCCAGCAGCCGTGGCCCCGCGGCTAATGAAAAACTGTTTTTT. The chain employs TRBV6-2 or TRBV6-3 and TRBJ1-4; D unresolved. The CDR3 loop spans 15 amino acids. Trimming left V 6 bases short and J 3 bases short, with 14 bases between. Germline V gene sequence: CDR1 MNHEY, CDR2 SVGEGT.

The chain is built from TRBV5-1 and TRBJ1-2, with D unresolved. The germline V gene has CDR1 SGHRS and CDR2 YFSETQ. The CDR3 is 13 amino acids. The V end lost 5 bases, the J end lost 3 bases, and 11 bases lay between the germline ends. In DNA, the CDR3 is TGCGCCAGCAGGAATGCAGAGCACTATGGCTACACCTTC. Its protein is CASRNAEHYGYTF.

The CDR3 coding sequence is TGCGCCAGCAGCTTGGAGGCGGGAGGGGGCAATTCACCCCTCCACTTT. This encodes CASSLEAGGGNSPLHF. The chain couples TRBV5-1 to TRBJ1-6; 7 bases line up with TRBD1. V shed 0 bases and J 7 bases; nucleotides not matched to a gene: 7. CDR3 length equals 16 residues. Germline values: CDR1 SGHRS, CDR2 YFSETQ.

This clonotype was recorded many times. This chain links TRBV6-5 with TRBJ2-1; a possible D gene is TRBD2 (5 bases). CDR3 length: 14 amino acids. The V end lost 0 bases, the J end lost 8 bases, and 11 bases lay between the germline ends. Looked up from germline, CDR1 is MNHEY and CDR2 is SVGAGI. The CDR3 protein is CASSYSLAQDEQFF. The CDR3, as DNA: TGTGCCAGCAGTTACTCGCTAGCCCAGGATGAGCAGTTCTTC.

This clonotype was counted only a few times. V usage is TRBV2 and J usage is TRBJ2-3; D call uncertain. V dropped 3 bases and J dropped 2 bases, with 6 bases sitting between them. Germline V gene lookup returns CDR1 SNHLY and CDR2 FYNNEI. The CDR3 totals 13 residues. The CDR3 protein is CASSESYTDTQYF. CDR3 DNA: TGTGCCAGCAGTGAGTCTTACACAGATACGCAGTATTTT.

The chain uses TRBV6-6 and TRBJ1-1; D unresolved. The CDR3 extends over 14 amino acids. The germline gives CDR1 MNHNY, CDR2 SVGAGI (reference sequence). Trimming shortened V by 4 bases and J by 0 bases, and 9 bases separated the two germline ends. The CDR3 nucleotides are TGTGCCAGCAGTTCGGTTGCAGTGAACACTGAAGCTTTCTTT. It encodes CASSSVAVNTEAFF.

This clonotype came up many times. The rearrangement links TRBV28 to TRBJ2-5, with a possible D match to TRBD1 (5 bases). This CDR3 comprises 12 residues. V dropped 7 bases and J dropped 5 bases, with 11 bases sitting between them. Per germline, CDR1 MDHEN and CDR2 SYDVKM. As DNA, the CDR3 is TGTGCCAGCATGAGATCAGGGGAGACCCAGTACTTC. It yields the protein CASMRSGETQYF.

In nucleotides, the CDR3 is TGTGCCAGCAGTTTACGGGACAGCCTCTATGGCTACACCTTC. Translating gives CASSLRDSLYGYTF. The chain employs TRBV28 and TRBJ1-2; TRBD1 matches 7 bases. This CDR3 comprises 14 residues. With V trimmed by 2 bases and J by 4 bases, 4 bases remained unmatched. CDR1 is MDHEN and CDR2 is SYDVKM in the germline V gene.

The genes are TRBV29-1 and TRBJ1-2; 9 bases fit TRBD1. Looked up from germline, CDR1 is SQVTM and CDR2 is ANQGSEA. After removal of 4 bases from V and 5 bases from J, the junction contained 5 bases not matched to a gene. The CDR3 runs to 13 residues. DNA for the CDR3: TGCAGCGTTGGGACAGGGGATCGGTATGGCTACACCTTC. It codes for CSVGTGDRYGYTF.

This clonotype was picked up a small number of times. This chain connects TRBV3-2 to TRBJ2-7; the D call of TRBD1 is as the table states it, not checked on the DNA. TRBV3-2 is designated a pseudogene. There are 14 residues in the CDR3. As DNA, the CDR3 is TGTGCCAGCAGCCCACCCCCGGACAGGGATAGTCAGTACGTC. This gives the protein CASSPPPDRDSQYV.

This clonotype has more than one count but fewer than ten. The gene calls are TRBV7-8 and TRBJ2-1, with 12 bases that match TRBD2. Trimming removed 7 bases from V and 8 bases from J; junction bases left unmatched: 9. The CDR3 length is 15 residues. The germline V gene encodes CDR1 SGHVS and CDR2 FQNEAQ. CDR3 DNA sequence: TGTGCCAGCAAACTAGCGGGGGGTTACAGGGATGAGCAGTTCTTC. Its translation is CASKLAGGYRDEQFF.

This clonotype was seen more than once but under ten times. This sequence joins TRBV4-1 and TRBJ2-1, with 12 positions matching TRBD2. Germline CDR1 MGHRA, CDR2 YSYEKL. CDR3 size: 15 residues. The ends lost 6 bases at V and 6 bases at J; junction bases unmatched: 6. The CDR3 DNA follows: TGCGCCAGCAGGTCCCCGGGACTAGCGGGCAATGAGCAGTTCTTC. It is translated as CASRSPGLAGNEQFF.

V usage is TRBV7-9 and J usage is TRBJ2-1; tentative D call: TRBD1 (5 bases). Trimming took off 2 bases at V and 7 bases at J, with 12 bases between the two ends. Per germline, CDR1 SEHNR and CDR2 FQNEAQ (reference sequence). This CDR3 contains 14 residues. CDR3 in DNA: TGTGCCAGCAGCTTAAGCCAGGGCGAGAATGAGCAGTTCTTC. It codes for CASSLSQGENEQFF.

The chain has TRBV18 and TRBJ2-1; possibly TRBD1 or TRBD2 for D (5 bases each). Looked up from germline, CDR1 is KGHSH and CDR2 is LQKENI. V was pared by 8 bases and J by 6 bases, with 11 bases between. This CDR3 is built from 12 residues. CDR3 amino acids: CASSQGANEQFF. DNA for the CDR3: TGTGCCAGCAGTCAGGGAGCCAATGAGCAGTTCTTC. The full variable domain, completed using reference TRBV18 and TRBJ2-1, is NAGVMQNPRHLVRRRGQEARLRCSPMKGHSHVYWYRQLPEEGLKFMVYLQKENIIDESGMPKERFSAEFPKEGPSILRIQQVVRGDSAAYFCASSQGANEQFFGPGTRLTVL.

This CDR3 is CASSYSKTRNTEAFF. Here the CDR3 DNA reads TGTGCCAGCAGTTACTCGAAAACACGGAACACTGAAGCTTTCTTT. This sequence joins TRBV6-5 and TRBJ1-1, with D uncertain. The CDR3 consists of 15 residues. The V gene's germline CDR1 is MNHEY and CDR2 SVGAGI. Deletions cut 0 bases from V and 1 base from J, with 9 bases between.